Listed here is a single T cell receptor (beta chain). The sample originates from a study of T cells after yellow fever vaccination. From the 5' RACE reads, TCRdb called clonotypes with MiXCR, one entry per CDR3 protein. The sample includes about 320,000 distinct CDR3 sequences, around 10% of them seen just once. Sequencing was performed on CD4+ T cells sorted from PBMCs, taken 45 days after the yellow fever booster vaccination. The source is a man aged 18 to 30 who received the YFV17D yellow fever vaccine.

CDR3 region: CASSYSMGAPGDRDEKLFF. As DNA, the CDR3 is TGTGCCAGCAGTTACTCGATGGGGGCTCCCGGCGATCGGGATGAAAAACTGTTTTTT. The chain recombines TRBV6-5 with TRBJ1-4; D is perhaps TRBD1 (6 bases). This CDR3 is built from 19 residues. Germline V gene lookup returns CDR1 MNHEY and CDR2 SVGAGI. The V end was cut by 0 bases, the J end by 6 bases, with 23 bases between.